One and the same sample provided the 24 T cell receptor beta chains below, sequenced in a study of blood T cells in healthy people across ages. A second PCR, run for about 6 to 11 cycles, used a sample-barcoded 5' primer plus a J-beta primer mix. One entry per CDR3 protein, called by TCRdb with MiXCR from the 5' RACE reads. The table lists hundreds of thousands of distinct CDR3 sequences, roughly 25% of them singletons. A further study also used this sample, focusing on T cells of mothers and their children.

Input material: blood. The receptors shown here come from a boy younger than 18 in good health.

The gene calls are TRBV4-1 and TRBJ2-1, with 9 positions matching TRBD2. J was trimmed by 5 bases and V by 0 bases; bases with no gene match: 8. The CDR3 consists of 17 residues. Germline CDR1 reads MGHRA; CDR2 reads YSYEKL. The DNA for the CDR3 is TGCGCCAGCAGCCAAGATAATGAGAGACTAGCGGACAATGAGCAGTTCTTC. It codes for CASSQDNERLADNEQFF.

The gene calls are TRBV9 and TRBJ2-7; 10 nucleotides align to TRBD1. Germline CDR1 reads SGDLS; CDR2 reads YYNGEE. Trimming took 0 bases from V and 7 from J; bases not matched to a gene: 7. This CDR3 region has 15 residues. This CDR3 is CASSVGKDRGSEQYF. In nucleotides, the CDR3 is TGTGCCAGCAGCGTAGGTAAGGACAGGGGGTCTGAGCAGTACTTC. The full variable domain, in which reference TRBV9 and TRBJ2-7 provide the parts outside the CDR3, is DSGVTQTPKHLITATGQRVTLRCSPRSGDLSVYWYQQSLDQGLQFLIQYYNGEERAKGNILERFSAQQFPDLHSELNLSSLELGDSALYFCASSVGKDRGSEQYFGPGTRLTVT.

The rearrangement joins TRBV2 to TRBJ1-5; a possible D gene is TRBD1 (6 bases). Germline CDR1 is SNHLY and CDR2 is FYNNEI. V was cut by 6 bases and J by 1 base, with 13 bases left in between. The CDR3 covers 15 residues. This chain's CDR3 is CASRFGDISNQPQHF. CDR3 sequence (DNA): TGTGCCAGCAGATTCGGGGACATCAGCAATCAGCCCCAGCATTTT.

About this clonotype itself: One end of the junction is discordant with germline, which a read error may explain. This chain joins TRBV7-8 and TRBJ1-2; no definite D call. The CDR3 length is 15 residues. The germline CDR1 and CDR2 sequences are SGHVS and FQNEAQ. CDR3 region: CARSLGGREVDGYTF. DNA of the CDR3: TGTGCCAGAAGCTTAGGTGGGAGGGAGGTCGATGGCTACACCTTC.

As for this clonotype: One end of the junction varies from germline; a read error may be responsible. The rearrangement uses TRBV6-6 and TRBJ2-1; 7 bases agree with TRBD2. Germline V gives CDR1 MNHNY, CDR2 SVGAGI (reference sequence). The length of the CDR3 is 14 residues. The CDR3 sequence: CASSRGLGGEGELF. The CDR3, as DNA: TGTGCCAGCAGTCGCGGACTAGGCGGGGAGGGAGAGCTCTTC.

The chain has TRBV7-6 and TRBJ2-5; maybe TRBD2 (5 bases). Trimming removed 5 bases from V and 5 bases from J, with 18 bases in between. Germline V CDR1 and CDR2: SGHVS, FNYEAQ. This CDR3 spans 15 amino acids. CDR3 DNA sequence: TGTGCCAGCAGCCGAGGCTACTGGGGAGAGGAGACCCAGTACTTC. Residues: CASSRGYWGEETQYF.

This clonotype has just a few counts. The chain links TRBV5-1 to TRBJ2-1; 8 nucleotides align to TRBD2. V lost 0 bases and J lost 8; bases outside the gene matches: 13. The germline V gene encodes CDR1 SGHRS and CDR2 YFSETQ. The CDR3 sequence is 17 residues long. DNA of the CDR3: TGCGCCAGCAGCTTGGAGGGGACTAGGTTTCTATTTGATGAGCAGTTCTTC. It translates to CASSLEGTRFLFDEQFF.

This clonotype was observed a few times. The rearrangement joins TRBV28 to TRBJ1-2; TRBD1 might be the D (5 bases). The ends were cut back, 11 bases at V and 5 bases at J, with 15 bases in the middle. Germline-derived CDR1 and CDR2 are MDHEN and SYDVKM. The CDR3 loop spans 12 amino acids. This CDR3 is CAGGISGYGYTF. CDR3 in DNA: TGTGCCGGGGGGATTTCTGGATATGGCTACACCTTC.

The chain links TRBV28 to TRBJ1-4; D gene unclear. The CDR3 extends over 15 amino acids. V was clipped by 3 bases and J by 3 bases, with 11 bases between them. The V gene's germline CDR1 is MDHEN and CDR2 SYDVKM. The CDR3 sequence is CASSFSPAPNEKLFF. In DNA, the CDR3 is TGTGCCAGCAGTTTCTCGCCGGCCCCTAATGAAAAACTGTTTTTT.

The rearrangement uses TRBV7-9 and TRBJ2-2, with D unclear. Per germline, CDR1 SEHNR and CDR2 FQNEAQ (reference sequence). The CDR3 is made up of 13 amino acids. V was shortened by 5 bases and J by 3 bases, with 7 bases between the two germline ends. The CDR3 spells CASSRPDTGELFF. CDR3 nucleotides: TGTGCCAGCAGCCGGCCTGACACCGGGGAGCTGTTTTTT.

The chain recombines TRBV29-1 with TRBJ2-1; TRBD1 matches at 10 bases. Germline V CDR1 and CDR2: SQVTM, ANQGSEA. CDR3 length: 15 amino acids. The V gene end was trimmed by 7 bases and the J gene end by 8 bases; junction bases not matched to a gene: 14. The DNA of the CDR3 is TGCAGCGCCGGGGACAGGGGCGCGTTCAGCGATGAGCAGTTCTTC. Translated, it gives CSAGDRGAFSDEQFF.

This clonotype was detected only a few times. CDR3 DNA: TGTGCCAGCAGTGCCGGGGCCTATGGCTACACCTTC. This encodes CASSAGAYGYTF. The chain uses TRBV6-2 or TRBV6-3 and TRBJ1-2; D possibly corresponds to TRBD1 (5 bases). Trimming removed 5 bases from V and 4 bases from J, with 8 bases in between. CDR3 length equals 12 residues. The germline CDR1 and CDR2 sequences are MNHEY and SVGEGT.

The gene calls are TRBV15 and TRBJ2-5; D possibly corresponds to TRBD1 (7 bases). Trimming left V 0 bases short and J 4 bases short, with 9 bases between. Germline CDR1 and CDR2: LNHNV and YYDKDF (reference sequence). The length of the CDR3 is 14 residues. CDR3 nucleotides: TGTGCCACCAGCAGAGACAGGGGGGCAGAGACCCAGTACTTC. Amino acids: CATSRDRGAETQYF.

This clonotype has more than one count but fewer than ten. V gene TRBV7-9 combines with J gene TRBJ2-5; 12 bases are shared with TRBD2. The germline gives CDR1 SEHNR, CDR2 FQNEAQ (reference sequence). The ends lost 0 bases at V and 0 bases at J; junction bases unmatched: 2. CDR3 size: 17 residues. DNA for the CDR3: TGTGCCAGCAGCTTAGCCTGGACTAGCGGGGACCAAGAGACCCAGTACTTC. It translates to CASSLAWTSGDQETQYF.

J is TRBJ2-1 and V is TRBV14, with D possibly being TRBD1 or TRBD2 (6 bases each). Germline CDR1 SGHDN, CDR2 FVKESK. The CDR3 is 13 amino acids. Trimming took off 2 bases at V and 9 bases at J, with 11 bases between the two ends. The CDR3 coding sequence is TGTGCCAGCAGCCAATTAGGGGGGACTGAGCAGTTCTTC. Translating it yields CASSQLGGTEQFF.

The chain carries TRBV6-2 or TRBV6-3 and TRBJ1-5; D unresolved. The CDR3 is 13 residues long. Germline V CDR1 and CDR2: MNHEY, SVGEGT. V was shortened by 6 bases and J by 7 bases, with 13 bases between the two germline ends. For the CDR3, the DNA is TGTGCCAGCAGCGACGGTTCTCGGCAGCCCCAGCATTTT. Protein sequence: CASSDGSRQPQHF.

The chain recombines TRBV14 with TRBJ2-7, with 10 bases identical to TRBD1. Looked up from germline, CDR1 is SGHDN and CDR2 is FVKESK. Trimming at V came to 5 bases and at J to 3 bases, leaving 7 bases not matched to a gene. The length of the CDR3 is 15 residues. The CDR3 coding sequence is TGTGCCAGCAGCTTACACCGGGACAGGGGCTACGAGCAGTACTTC. It codes for CASSLHRDRGYEQYF.

The chain recombines TRBV7-2 with TRBJ2-2; no reliable D call. Trimming pared 2 bases from V and 4 bases from J, leaving 17 bases between. Germline CDR1 and CDR2: SGHTA and FQGNSA. This CDR3 region has 17 residues. The CDR3 reads CASSLLPHTTFTGELFF. The CDR3 DNA reads TGTGCCAGCAGCTTATTGCCCCACACGACATTCACCGGGGAGCTGTTTTTT.

The CDR3 loop reads CATSGNSYEQYF. For the CDR3, the DNA is TGTGCCACCAGCGGTAACTCCTACGAGCAGTACTTC. The rearrangement uses TRBV24-1 and TRBJ2-7, with no clear D. The germline V and J ends were trimmed by 7 bases and 0 bases, with 6 bases remaining between them. CDR3 length: 12 amino acids. The germline V gene has CDR1 KGHDR and CDR2 SFDVKD.

This CDR3 is CSARRIREGPGHEQYF. CDR3 nucleotide sequence: TGCAGTGCTAGAAGAATTCGGGAGGGCCCAGGGCACGAGCAGTACTTC. The V and J genes are TRBV20-1 and TRBJ2-7; 8 bases match TRBD2. This CDR3 contains 16 residues. Trimming cost V 2 bases and J 5 bases; bases outside gene matches: 14. Germline CDR1 is DFQATT and CDR2 is SNEGSKA (reference sequence).

This chain uses TRBV20-1 with TRBJ2-5; possible D gene TRBD2, 7 bases. The assigned J gene may be wrong: the sequence end matches TRBJ2-7 better. There are 14 residues in the CDR3. Germline V gene data show CDR1 as DFQATT and CDR2 as SNEGSKA (reference sequence). CDR3 region: CSASRNRDYYEQYF. The CDR3 bases are TGCAGTGCCTCAAGGAACAGGGACTACTACGAGCAGTACTTC.

This clonotype was picked up a small number of times. The chain has TRBV28 and TRBJ1-4; TRBD1 might be the D (6 bases). This CDR3 comprises 17 residues. In germline, CDR1 is MDHEN, CDR2 SYDVKM. V dropped 5 bases and J dropped 4 bases, with 20 bases sitting between them. The CDR3 here is CASSPIFVTGLNEKLFF. The CDR3 coding sequence is TGTGCCAGCAGTCCGATTTTCGTGACAGGACTTAATGAAAAACTGTTTTTT.

This clonotype was counted only a few times. This chain joins TRBV12-3 or TRBV12-4 and TRBJ1-6, with 8 bases fitting TRBD1. The CDR3 totals 14 residues. The junction had 7 bases not matched to a gene; V was cut back by 5 bases and J by 10 bases. CDR3 protein: CASSPGGSQSPLHF. In nucleotides, the CDR3 is TGTGCCAGCAGTCCAGGGGGCTCACAGTCACCCCTCCACTTT.

This clonotype was seen more than once but under ten times. The rearrangement uses TRBV10-3 and TRBJ1-4; unclear D gene. The V end was cut by 3 bases, the J end by 0 bases, with 8 bases between. This CDR3 has 15 residues. From germline, CDR1 is ENHRY and CDR2 SYGVKD. The CDR3 sequence is CAISDSYATNEKLFF. Here the CDR3 DNA reads TGTGCCATCAGTGACAGTTACGCAACTAATGAAAAACTGTTTTTT.